These 5 T cell receptor beta chains were sequenced from one sample in a study of shared clonotypes between healthy human individuals. TCRdb keeps only in-frame clones here, not all; method: immunoSEQ multiplex PCR. The data hold about 530,000 clones, with 95% to 97% observed a single time. Sequenced material: naive CD4+ T cells sorted from blood. Subset given: CD45RA+ positively selected. Receptors originate from a woman aged 25 to 45 in good health.

J is TRBJ2-1 and V is TRBV5-1, with TRBD2 matching 7 bases. The CDR3 loop spans 15 amino acids. Germline-derived CDR1 and CDR2 are SGHRS and YFSETQ. V was clipped by 3 bases and J by 4 bases; unmatched bases: 7. This chain's CDR3 is CASSSPAGAYNEQFF. DNA of the CDR3: TGCGCCAGCAGCTCCCCTGCGGGAGCTTACAATGAGCAGTTCTTC.

The chain has TRBV4-2 and TRBJ1-2, with D possibly being TRBD1 (5 bases). The CDR3 covers 14 residues. The germline CDR1 and CDR2 sequences are LGHNA and YNFKEQ. V was shortened by 2 bases and J by 3 bases, with 10 bases between the two germline ends. The CDR3 bases are TGTGCCAGCAGCCAACCGACAGCGGACTATGGCTACACCTTC. It translates to CASSQPTADYGYTF.

The chain has TRBV10-3 and TRBJ2-1, with 7 bases identical to TRBD2. Trimming took 5 bases from V and 7 from J; bases not matched to a gene: 11. Germline values: CDR1 ENHRY, CDR2 SYGVKD. The CDR3 contains 15 residues. The CDR3: CAISPQAGAQNEQFF. In DNA, the CDR3 is TGTGCCATCAGTCCCCAGGCGGGAGCGCAAAATGAGCAGTTCTTC.

Only one count was recorded for this clone. This chain's CDR3 is CASSISSGGDYEQYF. CDR3 bases: TGTGCCAGTAGTATTTCCTCCGGGGGCGATTACGAGCAGTACTTC. The V and J genes are TRBV19 and TRBJ2-7; D tentatively fits TRBD1 or TRBD2 (6 bases each). CDR3 length equals 15 residues. Germline loops: CDR1 LNHDA, CDR2 SQIVND (reference sequence). Between the trimmed V and J ends, which lost 3 bases and 4 bases, there was a span of 16 bases.

The rearrangement joins TRBV6-1 to TRBJ2-7; a possible D gene is TRBD1 (6 bases). V was shortened by 3 bases and J by 5 bases, with 11 bases between the two germline ends. CDR3 length equals 13 residues. Germline-derived CDR1 and CDR2 are MNHNS and SASEGT. CDR3 loop: CASSDVKGDEQYF. The CDR3 DNA reads as TGTGCCAGCAGTGACGTAAAGGGGGACGAGCAGTACTTC.